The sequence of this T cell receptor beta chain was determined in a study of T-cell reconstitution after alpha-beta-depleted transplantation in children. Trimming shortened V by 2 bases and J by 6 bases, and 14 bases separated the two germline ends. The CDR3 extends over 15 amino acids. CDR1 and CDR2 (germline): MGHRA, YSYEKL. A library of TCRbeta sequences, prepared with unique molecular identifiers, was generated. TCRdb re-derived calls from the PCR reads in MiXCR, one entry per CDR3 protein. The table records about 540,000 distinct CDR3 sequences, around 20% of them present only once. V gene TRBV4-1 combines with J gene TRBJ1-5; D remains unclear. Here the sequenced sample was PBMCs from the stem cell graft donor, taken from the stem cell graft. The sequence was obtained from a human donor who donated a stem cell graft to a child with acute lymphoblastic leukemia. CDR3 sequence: CASSQWSGDGQPQHF. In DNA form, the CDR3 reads TGCGCCAGCAGCCAATGGTCCGGGGATGGTCAGCCCCAGCATTTT.